The 29 T cell receptor beta chains below come from one sample, sequenced in a study of shared clonotypes between healthy human individuals. Sequenced by immunoSEQ multiplex PCR; TCRdb stores in-frame clones only, minus some. This table has 530,000 or so clones, 75% to 80% appearing once. The sample consisted of PBMCs. The receptors originated from a woman between 40 and 55 years old in good health. Some clones in this sample may be carry-over from other donors' samples.

The CDR3 is CASSFEAVAYGYTF. DNA of the CDR3: TGTGCCAGCAGTTTTGAGGCCGTTGCCTATGGCTACACCTTC. This chain links TRBV28 with TRBJ1-2; the D is unclear. CDR1 and CDR2 from the germline V gene are MDHEN and SYDVKM. V lost 3 bases, J lost 4 bases, and 12 bases lay in between. The CDR3 covers 14 residues.

To note about this clone: This sequence is one base from a far larger clone and is likely a read error. The chain couples TRBV11-3 to TRBJ2-1; TRBD1 aligns across 7 bases. Germline CDR1 SGHNT, CDR2 YENEEA. The trim removed 5 bases at V and 12 bases at J, leaving 10 bases unmatched. The CDR3 loop spans 13 amino acids. The CDR3 is CASSRDSSPGQFF. In nucleotides, the CDR3 is TGTGCCAGCAGCCGGGACAGCAGCCCTGGGCAGTTCTTC.

The rearrangement joins TRBV27 to TRBJ2-5; 7 bases are a match to TRBD2. Germline V gives CDR1 MNHEY, CDR2 SMNVEV (reference sequence). V gave up 3 bases and J gave up 0 bases; unmatched junction bases: 7. This CDR3 contains 16 residues. For the CDR3, the DNA is TGTGCCAGCAGTTTGTTTTTTACTAGCGACCAAGAGACCCAGTACTTC. The encoded protein is CASSLFFTSDQETQYF.

The rearrangement links TRBV6-1 to TRBJ2-7; D is undetermined. V was clipped by 6 bases and J by 4 bases, with 4 bases between them. The CDR3 spans 10 residues. Germline assignment: CDR1 MNHNS and CDR2 SASEGT. The DNA for the CDR3 is TGTGCCAGCAGGGGATACGAGCAGTACTTC. It specifies CASRGYEQYF.

This clone was observed once. This rearrangement joins TRBV11-2 to TRBJ2-5; D could derive from TRBD1 or TRBD2 (5 bases each). From germline, CDR1 is SGHAT and CDR2 FQNNGV. V was shortened by 5 bases and J by 5 bases, with 12 bases between the two germline ends. This CDR3 region has 13 residues. The chain's CDR3 is CASSLLGVETQYF. In DNA form, the CDR3 reads TGTGCCAGCAGCCTATTGGGGGTGGAGACCCAGTACTTC.

V usage is TRBV6-5 and J usage is TRBJ2-7; 8 positions agree with TRBD2. The V gene end was trimmed by 6 bases and the J gene end by 2 bases; junction bases not matched to a gene: 9. Germline V gene lookup returns CDR1 MNHEY and CDR2 SVGAGI. This CDR3 comprises 15 residues. CDR3 DNA: TGTGCCAGCAGCCCCAAACTAGCGGAGACCTACGAGCAGTACTTC. As protein: CASSPKLAETYEQYF.

A few counts support this clone. The chain couples TRBV6-4 to TRBJ2-2; 11 bases align to TRBD2. Germline CDR1 is MRHNA and CDR2 is SNTAGT. The CDR3 has 15 amino acids. Trimming removed 6 bases from V and 6 bases from J; junction bases left unmatched: 6. CDR3 in amino acids: CASSSLAGASGELFF. CDR3 coding DNA: TGTGCCAGCAGCTCACTAGCGGGAGCCTCCGGGGAGCTGTTTTTT.

This clone was seen a handful of times. The rearrangement uses TRBV7-2 and TRBJ2-6; D is possibly TRBD1 or TRBD2 (6 bases each). Trimming removed 4 bases at V and 2 bases at J, with 9 bases between. CDR1 and CDR2 (germline): SGHTA, FQGNSA. This CDR3 has 15 amino acids. The CDR3 nucleotides read TGTGCCAGCAGCTCGGGGGCGCCTGGGGCCAACGTCCTGACTTTC. This gives the protein CASSSGAPGANVLTF.

This clone has just one count. The chain employs TRBV7-2 and TRBJ2-7, with 8 bases identical to TRBD1. The germline CDR1 and CDR2 sequences are SGHTA and FQGNSA. V lost 5 bases, J lost 4 bases, and 13 bases stayed unmatched. The CDR3 totals 16 residues. The CDR3 reads CASSPTPGQGIYEQYF. CDR3 nucleotides: TGTGCCAGCAGCCCCACCCCCGGACAGGGAATTTACGAGCAGTACTTC.

This chain uses TRBV4-1 with TRBJ2-2; no definite D call. This CDR3 is 15 amino acids long. Germline values: CDR1 MGHRA, CDR2 YSYEKL. V lost 1 base to trimming and J lost 0 bases, with 6 bases between them. CDR3 DNA: TGCGCCAGCAGCCAAGTCTTTGCGAACACCGGGGAGCTGTTTTTT. This translates into CASSQVFANTGELFF.

This clone was seen a handful of times. The rearrangement joins TRBV25-1 to TRBJ1-5; a possible D gene is TRBD1 (6 bases). Trimming shortened V by 5 bases and J by 3 bases, and 11 bases separated the two germline ends. Looked up from germline, CDR1 is MGHDK and CDR2 is SYGVNS. The CDR3 is 14 amino acids. The CDR3 is CASSPPGVNQPQHF. The CDR3 DNA follows: TGTGCCAGCAGTCCGCCAGGGGTCAATCAGCCCCAGCATTTT.

The chain carries TRBV27 and TRBJ2-1, with D unclear. The germline CDR1 and CDR2 sequences are MNHEY and SMNVEV (reference sequence). V was pared by 1 base and J by 6 bases, with 10 bases between. CDR3 length equals 14 residues. Here the CDR3 DNA reads TGTGCCAGCAGTTTATTTGGTAGCTTCAATGAGCAGTTCTTC. Translating gives CASSLFGSFNEQFF.

In this sample, this clone turned up once. The chain employs TRBV6-5 and TRBJ1-1, with TRBD1 matching over 11 bases. V dropped 6 bases and J dropped 4; count of bases not matched to a gene: 4. This CDR3 spans 14 amino acids. Germline V gene data show CDR1 as MNHEY and CDR2 as SVGAGI. In DNA, the CDR3 is TGTGCCAGCAGCCGCGGGACAGGGGGCACTGAAGCTTTCTTT. As protein: CASSRGTGGTEAFF.

The chain links TRBV30 to TRBJ2-7; D ambiguous. The germline V gene has CDR1 GTSNPN and CDR2 SVGIG (reference sequence). V lost 8 bases, J lost 0 bases, and 8 bases lay in between. The CDR3 length is 11 residues. The CDR3 loop is CALTASYEQYF. The CDR3 DNA follows: TGTGCCCTTACAGCCTCCTACGAGCAGTACTTC.

The chain employs TRBV7-9 and TRBJ2-3, with D possibly matching TRBD2 (7 bases). CDR3 length equals 19 residues. Germline V gene lookup returns CDR1 SEHNR and CDR2 FQNEAQ (reference sequence). Trimming took 5 bases from V and 2 from J, leaving 26 bases between them. DNA of the CDR3: TGTGCCAGCAGCCCTCCGCTAGGGACACTAGCGACACTCACAGATACGCAGTATTTT. Protein product: CASSPPLGTLATLTDTQYF.

CDR3 in amino acids: CASSPRGMNTEAFF. CDR3 in DNA: TGTGCCAGCAGTCCCCGGGGGATGAACACTGAAGCTTTCTTT. The chain recombines TRBV27 with TRBJ1-1; a weak D match, TRBD1 (5 bases). The germline V and J ends were trimmed by 5 bases and 0 bases, with 10 bases remaining between them. This CDR3 region has 14 residues. CDR1 is MNHEY and CDR2 is SMNVEV in the germline V gene (reference sequence).

In its sample, this clone was seen a few times. The J gene is TRBJ1-5, the V gene TRBV28, with D perhaps matching TRBD1 (5 bases). V was pared by 5 bases and J by 4 bases, with 18 bases between. Germline V gives CDR1 MDHEN, CDR2 SYDVKM. The CDR3 covers 16 residues. CDR3 DNA sequence: TGTGCCAGCAGTCCGACATGGGGCCTGGGAAATCAGCCCCAGCATTTT. Protein product: CASSPTWGLGNQPQHF.

This clone was recorded many times. The rearrangement links TRBV5-5 to TRBJ1-1; 7 bases agree with TRBD1. This CDR3 is 14 amino acids long. In germline, CDR1 is SGHKS, CDR2 YYEKEE (reference sequence). Trimming removed 4 bases from V and 0 bases from J; junction bases left unmatched: 3. This CDR3 reads CASSRGGMNTEAFF. The CDR3 DNA reads as TGTGCCAGCAGCCGAGGGGGCATGAACACTGAAGCTTTCTTT.

This clone has more than one count but fewer than ten. V is TRBV30 and J is TRBJ1-1, with unresolved D. Germline assignment: CDR1 GTSNPN and CDR2 SVGIG (reference sequence). Trimming stripped 3 bases from V and 6 bases from J, with 8 bases between. CDR3 length: 11 amino acids. The CDR3 DNA reads as TGTGCCTGGAGACGGACCCCTGAAGCTTTCTTT. Residues: CAWRRTPEAFF.

The chain couples TRBV18 to TRBJ2-3; 10 bases are shared with TRBD2. This CDR3 spans 15 amino acids. Per germline, CDR1 KGHSH and CDR2 LQKENI. V trimming: 3 bases; J trimming: 3 bases; junction bases outside the gene matches: 3. The CDR3 sequence is CASSPTLAGTDTQYF. CDR3 sequence (DNA): TGTGCCAGCTCACCGACACTAGCGGGAACAGATACGCAGTATTTT.

The chain joins TRBV30 to TRBJ1-2; no clear D. Deletions cut 3 bases from V and 4 bases from J, with 15 bases between. The germline V gene encodes CDR1 GTSNPN and CDR2 SVGIG (reference sequence). The CDR3 has 14 residues. CDR3 nucleotide sequence: TGTGCCTGGAGCCTTCTGGCAGAGACCTATGGCTACACCTTC. The encoded protein is CAWSLLAETYGYTF.

This chain connects TRBV6-5 to TRBJ2-7; 7 bases line up with TRBD1. V was pared by 6 bases and J by 13 bases, with 12 bases of the junction left unmatched. The CDR3 is made up of 12 amino acids. Germline V lookup: CDR1 MNHEY, CDR2 SVGAGI. CDR3 sequence (DNA): TGTGCCAGCAGCCCTCTTTCCGGGACAGCCTACTTC. Translation gives CASSPLSGTAYF.

The genes are TRBV11-1 and TRBJ2-5; 7 bases are a match to TRBD1. Per germline, CDR1 SGHAT and CDR2 FQDESV (reference sequence). The CDR3 sequence is 15 residues long. With 5 bases clipped from V and 6 bases from J, the junction kept 12 bases outside the gene matches. The CDR3 spells CASSPLTGYGKTQYF. DNA for the CDR3: TGTGCCAGCAGCCCACTGACAGGGTATGGGAAGACCCAGTACTTC.

The chain combines TRBV5-1 with TRBJ1-2; tentative D call: TRBD1 (6 bases). Germline CDR1 and CDR2: SGHRS and YFSETQ. V was clipped by 3 bases and J by 4 bases, with 19 bases between them. This CDR3 contains 16 residues. The CDR3 is CASSSPGAGFGYGYTF. The CDR3 region has the DNA TGCGCCAGCAGCTCTCCGGGGGCAGGGTTCGGCTATGGCTACACCTTC.

V gene TRBV18 combines with J gene TRBJ1-1, with D unresolved. Germline CDR1 KGHSH, CDR2 LQKENI. CDR3 length: 16 residues. Trimming removed 0 bases from V and 2 bases from J, with 13 bases in between. CDR3 protein: CASSPPSRQDNTEAFF. CDR3 coding DNA: TGTGCCAGCTCACCACCAAGTCGCCAGGATAACACTGAAGCTTTCTTT.

The J gene is TRBJ2-5, the V gene TRBV7-2, with TRBD2 identical over 11 bases. Germline V gives CDR1 SGHTA, CDR2 FQGNSA. V was pared by 1 base and J by 5 bases, with 9 bases of the junction left unmatched. CDR3 length: 17 residues. The CDR3 reads CASSLGLLAGVGETQYF. DNA for the CDR3: TGTGCCAGCAGCTTAGGTCTACTAGCGGGAGTGGGGGAGACCCAGTACTTC.

V usage is TRBV10-3 and J usage is TRBJ2-1; D possibly corresponds to TRBD1 (5 bases). Germline V gives CDR1 ENHRY, CDR2 SYGVKD. Trimming pared 6 bases from V and 8 bases from J, leaving 20 bases between. This CDR3 is 15 amino acids long. The CDR3 nucleotides read TGTGCCATCAGGGGGAAGTCAGGGCGGACGGATGAGCAGTTCTTC. This codes for CAIRGKSGRTDEQFF.

A remark on this clone: Mismatch with germline at one junction end may stem from a read error. The rearrangement links TRBV7-6 to TRBJ2-7; the D call may be TRBD1 or TRBD2 (5 bases each). This CDR3 is built from 15 residues. Germline values: CDR1 SGHVS, CDR2 FNYEAQ. CDR3 sequence: CAGSFGGHGTGEQYF. CDR3 DNA sequence: TGTGCCGGCAGCTTTGGAGGTCACGGGACGGGCGAGCAGTACTTC.

This clone appeared a single time. The rearrangement joins TRBV6-4 to TRBJ2-2; a weak D match, TRBD1 (6 bases). The CDR3 is 16 amino acids. Germline V gene data show CDR1 as MRHNA and CDR2 as SNTAGT. Trimming took off 3 bases at V and 0 bases at J, with 11 bases between the two ends. The CDR3 region has the DNA TGTGCCAGCAGTGATGAGGGACAAGCGAACACCGGGGAGCTGTTTTTT. Amino acid sequence: CASSDEGQANTGELFF.